Here is one T cell receptor (beta chain) with its context. While infection was still active, Seattle patients were enrolled and then followed longitudinally. The data derive from a study of blood T cell repertoires in COVID-19. The wider study: Some COVID-19 samples were acute and others convalescent; all came from the United States, Italy and Spain. PBMCs, B-cell-depleted T cells, or T cells were the source of the cDNA or gDNA that made up the material.

Authors' methods: Amplification of reference gene primers was used by the study to estimate nucleated cell counts. The protocol was immunoSEQ multiplex PCR, while the TCRdb copy is restricted to in-frame clones and leaves out a portion. V and J calls and clone size come straight from that table; D and trimming were deduced from the DNA. The data show 450,000 or so clones, approximately 90% seen once. J gave up 0 bases and V 6 bases, and 3 bases lay outside the gene matches. The CDR3 has 15 amino acids. Germline CDR1 MDHEN, CDR2 SYDVKM. Sequencing was performed on peripheral blood. This clonotype originated in a man aged 18 to 30 with COVID-19, enrolled during active disease. This chain uses TRBV28 with TRBJ1-3, with 9 positions matching TRBD1. CDR3 protein: CASRTGGSSGNTIYF. The CDR3 region has the DNA TGTGCCAGCAGGACAGGGGGTAGCTCTGGAAACACCATATATTTT.